This T cell receptor beta chain was captured by sequencing in a study of blood T cell repertoires in COVID-19. CDR3 length equals 15 residues. Germline lookup yields CDR1 SGHRS and CDR2 YFSETQ. Trimming removed 2 bases from V and 2 bases from J; junction bases left unmatched: 4. Assay: immunoSEQ multiplex PCR; the TCRdb copy retains only in-frame clones and omits some. The sample lists approximately 200,000 clones, just under 85% occurring once. V and J are TRBV5-1 and TRBJ2-3; 8 bases map to TRBD2. Input material: peripheral blood. The source is a human donor with acute or convalescent COVID-19. The donor label of this sample is uncertain. DNA of the CDR3: TGCGCCAGCAGCTTAAGCGGGGGTTACACAGATACGCAGTATTTT. Amino acids: CASSLSGGYTDTQYF.